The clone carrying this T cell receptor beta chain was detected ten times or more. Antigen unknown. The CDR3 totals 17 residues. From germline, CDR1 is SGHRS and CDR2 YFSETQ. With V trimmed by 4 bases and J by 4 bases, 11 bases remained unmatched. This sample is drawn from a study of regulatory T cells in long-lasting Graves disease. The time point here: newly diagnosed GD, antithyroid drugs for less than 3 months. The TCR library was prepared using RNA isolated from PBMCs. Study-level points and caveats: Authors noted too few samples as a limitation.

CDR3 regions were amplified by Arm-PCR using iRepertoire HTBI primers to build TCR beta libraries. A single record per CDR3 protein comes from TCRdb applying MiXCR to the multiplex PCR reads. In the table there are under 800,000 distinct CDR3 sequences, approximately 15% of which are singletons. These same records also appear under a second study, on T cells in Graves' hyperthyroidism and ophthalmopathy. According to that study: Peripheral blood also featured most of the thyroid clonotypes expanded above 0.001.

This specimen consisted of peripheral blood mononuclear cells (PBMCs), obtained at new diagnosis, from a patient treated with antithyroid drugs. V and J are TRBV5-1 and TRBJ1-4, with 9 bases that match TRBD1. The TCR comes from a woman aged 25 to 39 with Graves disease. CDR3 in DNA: TGCGCCAGCAGCCGCGGACAGGGGAGAGCCGGTAATGAAAAACTGTTTTTT. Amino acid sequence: CASSRGQGRAGNEKLFF. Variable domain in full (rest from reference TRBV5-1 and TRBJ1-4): KAGVTQTPRYLIKTRGQQVTLSCSPISGHRSVSWYQQTPGQGLQFLFEYFSETQRNKGNFPGRFSGRQFSNSRSEMNVSTLELGDSALYLCASSRGQGRAGNEKLFFGSGTQLSVL.